Listed here is a single T cell receptor beta chain. The method was immunoSEQ multiplex PCR; TCRdb's version includes in-frame clones alone and lacks a portion of them. The top ten hold under 2% of the sample, which has 150,000 or so clones, around three quarters seen once. The record originates from a study of blood T cell repertoires in COVID-19. The ends were cut back, 4 bases at V and 0 bases at J, with 17 bases in the middle. This CDR3 contains 16 residues. Sequencing was performed on peripheral blood. The rearrangement joins TRBV5-3 to TRBJ2-7; tentative D call: TRBD1 (5 bases). TRBV5-3 is an open reading frame whose function is uncertain. The clonotype originates from an elderly man with acute or convalescent COVID-19. For the CDR3, the DNA is TGTGCCAGAAGCGCCCCAATCAGGGTGCTCTCCTACGAGCAGTACTTC. Translation: CARSAPIRVLSYEQYF.